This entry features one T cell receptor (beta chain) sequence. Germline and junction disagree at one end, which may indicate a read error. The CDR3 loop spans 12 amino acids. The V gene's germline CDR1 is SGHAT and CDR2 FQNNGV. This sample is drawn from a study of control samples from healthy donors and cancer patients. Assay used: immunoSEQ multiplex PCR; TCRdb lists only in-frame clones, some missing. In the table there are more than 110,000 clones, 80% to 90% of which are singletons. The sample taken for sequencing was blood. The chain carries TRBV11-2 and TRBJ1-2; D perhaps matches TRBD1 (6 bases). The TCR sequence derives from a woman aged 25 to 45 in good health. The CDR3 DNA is TGTGCCAGCAGCTTAGTCGGGGGCACCACTGGCTTC. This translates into CASSLVGGTTGF.